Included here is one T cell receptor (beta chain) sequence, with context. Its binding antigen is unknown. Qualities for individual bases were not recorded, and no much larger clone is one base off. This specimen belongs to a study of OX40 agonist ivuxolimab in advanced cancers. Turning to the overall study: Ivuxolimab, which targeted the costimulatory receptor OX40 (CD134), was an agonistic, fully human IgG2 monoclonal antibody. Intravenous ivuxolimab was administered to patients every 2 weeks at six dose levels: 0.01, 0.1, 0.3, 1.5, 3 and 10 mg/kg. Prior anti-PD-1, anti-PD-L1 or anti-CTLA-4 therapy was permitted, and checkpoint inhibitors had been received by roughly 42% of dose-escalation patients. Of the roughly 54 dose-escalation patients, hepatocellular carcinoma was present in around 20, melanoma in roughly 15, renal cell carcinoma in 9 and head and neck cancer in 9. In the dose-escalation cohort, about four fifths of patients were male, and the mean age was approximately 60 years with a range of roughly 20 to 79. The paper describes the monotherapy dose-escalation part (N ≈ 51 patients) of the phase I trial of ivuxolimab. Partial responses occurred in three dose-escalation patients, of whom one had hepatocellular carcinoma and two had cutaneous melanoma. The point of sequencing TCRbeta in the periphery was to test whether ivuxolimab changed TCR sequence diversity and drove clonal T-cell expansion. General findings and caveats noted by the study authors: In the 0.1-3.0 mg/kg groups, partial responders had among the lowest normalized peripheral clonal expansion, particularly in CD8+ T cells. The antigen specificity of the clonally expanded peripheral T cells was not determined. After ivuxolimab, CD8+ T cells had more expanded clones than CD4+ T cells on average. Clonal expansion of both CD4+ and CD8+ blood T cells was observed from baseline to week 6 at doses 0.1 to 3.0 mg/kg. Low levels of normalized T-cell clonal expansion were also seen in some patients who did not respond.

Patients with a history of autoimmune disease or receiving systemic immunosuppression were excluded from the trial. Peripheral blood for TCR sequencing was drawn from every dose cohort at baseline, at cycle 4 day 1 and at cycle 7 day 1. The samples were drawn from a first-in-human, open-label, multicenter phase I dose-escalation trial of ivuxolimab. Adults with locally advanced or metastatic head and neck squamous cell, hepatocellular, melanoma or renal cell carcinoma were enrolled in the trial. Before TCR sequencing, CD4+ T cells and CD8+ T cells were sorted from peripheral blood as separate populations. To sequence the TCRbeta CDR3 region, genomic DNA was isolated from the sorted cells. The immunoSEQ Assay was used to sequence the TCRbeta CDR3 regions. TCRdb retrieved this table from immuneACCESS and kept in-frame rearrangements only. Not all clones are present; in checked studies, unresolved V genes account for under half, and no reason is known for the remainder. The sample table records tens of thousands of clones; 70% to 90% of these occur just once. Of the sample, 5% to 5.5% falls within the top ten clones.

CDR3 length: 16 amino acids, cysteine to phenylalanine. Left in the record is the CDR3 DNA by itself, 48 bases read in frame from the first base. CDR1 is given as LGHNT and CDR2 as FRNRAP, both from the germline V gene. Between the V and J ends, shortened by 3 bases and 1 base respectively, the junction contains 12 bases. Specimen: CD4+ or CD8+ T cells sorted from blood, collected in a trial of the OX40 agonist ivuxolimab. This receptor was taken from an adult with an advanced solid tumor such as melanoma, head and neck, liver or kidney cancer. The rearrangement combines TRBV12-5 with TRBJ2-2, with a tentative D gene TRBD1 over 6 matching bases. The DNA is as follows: TGTGCTAGTGGTTTCCAGGACAGTAAGAACACCGGGGAGCTGTTTTTT. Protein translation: CASGFQDSKNTGELFF.